This T cell receptor (beta chain) was sequenced during a study of CD8 T cells in ankylosing spondylitis. Notes on the study in general: Disease-linked clones were CD8+ and relatively rare in peripheral blood. A motif of 7 or 8 highly homologous TCR beta variants was seen as apparently characteristic of ankylosing spondylitis blood.

As to this clonotype: The antigen is undetermined.

With molecular barcodes, quantitative 5'-RACE was used to make the TCR beta libraries. TCRdb processed the 5' RACE reads anew with MiXCR; each CDR3 protein has one entry. The sample holds about 390,000 distinct CDR3 sequences; about a fifth are singletons and the top ten take approximately 15%. The sequenced material came from blood, either unsorted or a sorted T cell fraction (not recorded which). The clonotype originates from a male donor with ankylosing spondylitis.

The DNA of the CDR3 is TGTGCCACCAGCAGAGATACCGGACTACCGCCGAGTGAGCAGTACTTC. Translation: CATSRDTGLPPSEQYF. The rearrangement uses TRBV15 and TRBJ2-7, with D possibly TRBD2 on 6 matching bases. There are 16 residues in the CDR3. With 0 bases removed from V and 7 bases from J, the gap between germline ends came to 19 bases. The germline V gene encodes CDR1 LNHNV and CDR2 YYDKDF (reference sequence).